Here is one T cell receptor beta chain with its context. The antigen remains undetermined. Between the trimmed V and J ends, which lost 4 bases and 2 bases, there was a span of 16 bases. The CDR3 has 16 amino acids. The germline V gene encodes CDR1 KGHSH and CDR2 LQKENI. TCRdb's copy holds only in-frame clones and misses some; the assay was immunoSEQ multiplex PCR. The sample has a few million clones; approximately 94% are singletons. This entry belongs to a study of shared clonotypes between healthy human individuals. Study findings and constraints: Naive CD4 clonotypes were shared across a few donors at about 5%. Lower generation probabilities were found for non-shared clonotypes than for those shared by all four donors.

This receptor was taken from a man aged 18 to 29 in good health. Sequenced sample: naive CD4+ T cells sorted from blood. The sample's subset: CD45RA+ positively selected. The genes are TRBV18 and TRBJ2-3, with D possibly TRBD1 on 6 matching bases. The CDR3 sequence is CASSQSPGAITDTQYF. The CDR3 DNA follows: TGTGCCAGCTCACAGAGCCCAGGGGCGATCACAGATACGCAGTATTTT.